This record looks at one TCR beta chain sequence and its context. TCRdb's copy holds only in-frame clones and misses some; the assay was immunoSEQ multiplex PCR. The data hold about 240,000 clones, with about 83% observed a single time. The record originates from a study of blood T cell repertoires in COVID-19. The germline CDR1 and CDR2 sequences are KGHDR and SFDVKD. V trimming: 2 bases; J trimming: 3 bases; junction bases outside the gene matches: 9. CDR3 size: 17 residues. The V and J genes are TRBV24-1 and TRBJ2-7; 10 bases fit TRBD1. Source material: PBMCs or T cells enriched from blood (not recorded which). This TCR was sampled from a woman between 35 and 50 years old who had been exposed to COVID-19. CDR3 in DNA: TGTGCCACCAGTGATTCAACCGGGACAGGGGTTCTCTACGAGCAGTACTTC. It specifies CATSDSTGTGVLYEQYF.